Following are 11 T cell receptor beta chains from one sample sequenced in a study of blood T cell repertoires in COVID-19. The data were produced by immunoSEQ multiplex PCR, yet TCRdb's version contains in-frame clones alone and is incomplete. This sample yields 240,000 or so clones, of which about nine tenths are seen a single time; approximately 7.9% belongs to the top ten. Specimen: peripheral blood. The receptors originated from a man aged 55 to 70 who had recovered from COVID-19.

The chain has TRBV5-4 and TRBJ2-5; D might be TRBD1 (5 bases). This CDR3 spans 13 amino acids. In germline, CDR1 is SGHNT, CDR2 YYREEE (reference sequence). Trimming took off 5 bases at V and 1 base at J, with 9 bases between the two ends. The chain's CDR3 is CASSRQGQETQYF. Here the CDR3 DNA reads TGTGCCAGCAGTCGTCAGGGCCAAGAGACCCAGTACTTC.

This clone was counted only a few times. The chain couples TRBV3-1 (or the pseudogene TRBV3-2) to TRBJ1-6; 7 positions agree with TRBD1. Germline lookup yields CDR1 LGHDT and CDR2 YNNKEL (reference sequence). V lost 6 bases, J lost 7 bases, and 9 bases stayed unmatched. The CDR3 has 15 residues. CDR3 sequence reads: CASSLGQLKNSPLHF. CDR3 DNA sequence: TGTGCCAGCAGTCTGGGACAGCTCAAGAATTCACCCCTCCACTTT.

The J gene is TRBJ2-3, the V gene TRBV5-6; TRBD2 matches 9 bases. The V gene's germline CDR1 is SGHDT and CDR2 YYEEEE. Trimming at V came to 0 bases and at J to 2 bases, leaving 4 bases not matched to a gene. CDR3 size: 16 residues. CDR3 DNA: TGTGCCAGCAGCTTGGTTGCGGGGGGGATCACAGATACGCAGTATTTT. Residues: CASSLVAGGITDTQYF.

The genes are TRBV24-1 and TRBJ2-3, with 7 bases identical to TRBD2. The germline gives CDR1 KGHDR, CDR2 SFDVKD. With V trimmed by 4 bases and J by 2 bases, 11 bases remained unmatched. The CDR3 has 17 amino acids. As DNA, the CDR3 is TGTGCCACCAGTGACCGACTAGCCGGGTCCCTCACAGATACGCAGTATTTT. It is translated as CATSDRLAGSLTDTQYF.

There are a few counts of this clone. The chain combines TRBV5-6 with TRBJ2-5; possible D gene TRBD1, 6 bases. V was shortened by 4 bases and J by 2 bases, with 15 bases between the two germline ends. The CDR3 covers 15 residues. In germline, CDR1 is SGHDT, CDR2 YYEEEE. CDR3 nucleotides: TGTGCCAGCAGCCTGCTTTCAGGGACACAAGAGACCCAGTACTTC. Translated: CASSLLSGTQETQYF.

J is TRBJ1-1 and V is TRBV2; D possibly corresponds to TRBD1 (6 bases). Trimming cost V 2 bases and J 0 bases, with 13 bases left between them. Germline V gene sequence: CDR1 SNHLY, CDR2 FYNNEI. This CDR3 contains 16 residues. CDR3 protein: CASSEPPDSLNTEAFF. The DNA for the CDR3 is TGTGCCAGCAGTGAACCACCGGACAGCTTGAACACTGAAGCTTTCTTT.

The chain links TRBV10-3 to TRBJ2-3, with D perhaps matching TRBD1 (8 bases). The CDR3 is 13 residues long. Germline V gene lookup returns CDR1 ENHRY and CDR2 SYGVKD. The V end lost 9 bases, the J end lost 7 bases, and 17 bases lay between the germline ends. The CDR3 region has the DNA TGTGCCATATGGACAGGGAGGGTGAATACGCAGTATTTT. Amino acids: CAIWTGRVNTQYF.

The chain recombines TRBV19 with TRBJ1-1, with D possibly matching TRBD1 (5 bases). This CDR3 spans 15 amino acids. Per germline, CDR1 LNHDA and CDR2 SQIVND (reference sequence). V lost 0 bases and J lost 1, with 9 bases in between. The CDR3: CASSIDSQGNTEAFF. The DNA of the CDR3 is TGTGCCAGTAGTATAGATTCTCAGGGGAACACTGAAGCTTTCTTT.

This sequence joins TRBV6-6 and TRBJ1-5; tentatively, D is TRBD1 (5 bases). CDR3 size: 15 residues. Trimming removed 5 bases from V and 2 bases from J, with 13 bases in between. CDR1 and CDR2 (germline): MNHNY, SVGAGI (reference sequence). CDR3 DNA sequence: TGTGCCAGCAGTGACAGATCTCCCGGCAATCAGCCCCAGCATTTT. It encodes CASSDRSPGNQPQHF.

The chain is built from TRBV28 and TRBJ1-1; 7 nucleotides align to TRBD1. Germline CDR1 reads MDHEN; CDR2 reads SYDVKM. This CDR3 has 15 amino acids. The junction had 12 bases not matched to a gene; V was cut back by 10 bases and J by 1 base. In nucleotides, the CDR3 is TGTGCCATCCTAGAGTACAGGGGAGAGAACACTGAAGCTTTCTTT. Encoded protein: CAILEYRGENTEAFF.

The genes are TRBV5-1 and TRBJ2-7; TRBD2 might be the D (6 bases). The V gene lost 4 bases and the J gene lost 1 base, with 15 bases spanning the gap. This CDR3 has 15 residues. The germline V gene has CDR1 SGHRS and CDR2 YFSETQ. CDR3 amino acids: CASSGGRGVSYEQYF. Written as DNA, the CDR3 is TGCGCCAGCAGCGGTGGACGCGGGGTTTCCTACGAGCAGTACTTC. The full variable domain, rest sourced from reference TRBV5-1 and TRBJ2-7, is KAGVTQTPRYLIKTRGQQVTLSCSPISGHRSVSWYQQTPGQGLQFLFEYFSETQRNKGNFPGRFSGRQFSNSRSEMNVSTLELGDSALYLCASSGGRGVSYEQYFGPGTRLTVT.